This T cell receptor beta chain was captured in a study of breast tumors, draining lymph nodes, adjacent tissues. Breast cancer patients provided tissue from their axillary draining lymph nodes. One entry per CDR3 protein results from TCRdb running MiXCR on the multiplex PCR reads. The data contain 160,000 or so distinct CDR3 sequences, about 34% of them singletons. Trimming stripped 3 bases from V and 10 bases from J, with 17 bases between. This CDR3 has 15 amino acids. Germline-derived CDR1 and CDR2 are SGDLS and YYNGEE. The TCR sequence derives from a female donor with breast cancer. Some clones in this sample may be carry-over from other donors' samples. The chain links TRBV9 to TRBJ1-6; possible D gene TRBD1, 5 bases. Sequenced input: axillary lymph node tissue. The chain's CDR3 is CASSAGAGNGSPLHF. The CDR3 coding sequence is TGTGCCAGCAGCGCCGGGGCAGGGAACGGCTCACCCCTCCACTTT.